A single sample gave rise to the 27 T cell receptor beta chains below, sequenced in a study of blood T cell repertoires in COVID-19. The protocol was immunoSEQ multiplex PCR, while the TCRdb copy is restricted to in-frame clones and leaves out a portion. The data contain some 210,000 clones, approximately 84% of them singletons. Sequenced: peripheral blood. Receptors were obtained from a woman in her 70s with active or convalescent COVID-19.

This chain links TRBV5-4 with TRBJ2-3; 9 bases line up with TRBD2. CDR1 and CDR2 (germline): SGHNT, YYREEE (reference sequence). This CDR3 region has 17 residues. V lost 9 bases and J lost 2; bases outside the gene matches: 16. The CDR3 sequence: CATLAGGRASSTDTQYF. The CDR3 DNA is TGTGCCACCTTGGCAGGCGGGAGGGCCTCTTCCACAGATACGCAGTATTTT.

The rearrangement joins TRBV6-5 to TRBJ2-7; 7 bases match TRBD1. The germline V gene has CDR1 MNHEY and CDR2 SVGAGI. J gave up 0 bases and V 8 bases, and 1 base lay outside the gene matches. CDR3 length equals 12 residues. The DNA for the CDR3 is TGTGCCAGCTGGGACAGCTCCTACGAGCAGTACTTC. Protein: CASWDSSYEQYF.

The V and J genes are TRBV4-2 and TRBJ2-7; D ambiguous. Germline V CDR1 and CDR2: LGHNA, YNFKEQ. The CDR3 totals 14 residues. Trimming stripped 1 base from V and 4 bases from J, with 11 bases between. The CDR3 is CASSQASLGYEQYF. In DNA form, the CDR3 reads TGTGCCAGCAGCCAAGCCAGTCTAGGTTACGAGCAGTACTTC.

The V call is TRBV19, the J call TRBJ2-1, with 12 bases fitting TRBD1. The CDR3 is made up of 13 amino acids. Germline V lookup: CDR1 LNHDA, CDR2 SQIVND (reference sequence). The trim removed 4 bases at V and 15 bases at J, leaving 7 bases unmatched. The CDR3 DNA follows: TGTGCCAGTAGTAGGGACAGGGGGCAGAGGCGGTTCTTC. This translates into CASSRDRGQRRFF. Combining the CDR3 with reference TRBV19 and TRBJ2-1 gives the whole variable domain DGGITQSPKYLFRKEGQNVTLSCEQNLNHDAMYWYRQDPGQGLRLIYYSQIVNDFQKGDIAEGYSVSREKKESFPLTVTSAQKNPTAFYLCASSRDRGQRRFFGPGTRLTVL.

On this clone: Other DNA sequences within the sample encode an identical CDR3. V gene TRBV3-1 (or the pseudogene TRBV3-2) combines with J gene TRBJ2-3, with D possibly being TRBD2 (6 bases). The CDR3 covers 14 residues. CDR1 and CDR2 from the germline V gene are LGHDT and YNNKEL (reference sequence). V lost 4 bases to trimming and J lost 0 bases, with 8 bases between them. CDR3 DNA sequence: TGTGCCAGCAGCCTAAGCGGGAGCACAGATACGCAGTATTTT. This gives the protein CASSLSGSTDTQYF.

This chain connects TRBV2 to TRBJ2-3; 7 nucleotides line up with TRBD2. CDR3 length: 14 amino acids. Germline CDR1 reads SNHLY; CDR2 reads FYNNEI. Trimming at V came to 6 bases and at J to 1 base, leaving 4 bases not matched to a gene. CDR3 in amino acids: CASRNGGGTDTQYF. The CDR3 nucleotides are TGTGCCAGCAGGAATGGGGGGGGCACAGATACGCAGTATTTT.

The chain uses TRBV5-4 and TRBJ1-4, with TRBD1 matching 8 bases. Germline CDR1 SGHNT, CDR2 YYREEE (reference sequence). The CDR3 length is 15 residues. With 1 base clipped from V and 7 bases from J, the junction kept 6 bases outside the gene matches. The CDR3 DNA is TGTGCCAGCAGCTTGCAGGGGGCGCGGTTTGAAAAACTGTTTTTT. This encodes CASSLQGARFEKLFF.

V is TRBV9 and J is TRBJ1-5; 9 bases are a match to TRBD1. Germline loops: CDR1 SGDLS, CDR2 YYNGEE. The CDR3 has 14 residues. Unmatched junction bases numbered 7, after V lost 7 bases and J lost 5 bases. In nucleotides, the CDR3 is TGTGCCAGCGGGCCTGGGACAGGGTATCAGCCCCAGCATTTT. Translated: CASGPGTGYQPQHF. The full variable domain, rest sourced from reference TRBV9 and TRBJ1-5, is DSGVTQTPKHLITATGQRVTLRCSPRSGDLSVYWYQQSLDQGLQFLIQYYNGEERAKGNILERFSAQQFPDLHSELNLSSLELGDSALYFCASGPGTGYQPQHFGDGTRLSIL.

The chain combines TRBV6-2 or TRBV6-3 with TRBJ1-6; the D is unclear. Trimming took 0 bases from V and 6 from J, leaving 12 bases between them. CDR1 is MNHEY and CDR2 is SVGEGT in the germline V gene. The length of the CDR3 is 16 residues. The CDR3 sequence: CASSYSATWSNSPLHF. The CDR3, as DNA: TGTGCCAGCAGTTACTCGGCAACATGGAGTAATTCACCCCTCCACTTT.

The genes are TRBV19 and TRBJ2-6, with D uncertain. The CDR3 consists of 15 residues. V was clipped by 7 bases and J by 3 bases, with 13 bases between them. From germline, CDR1 is LNHDA and CDR2 SQIVND (reference sequence). The CDR3 is CASKRQLYGANVLTF. Here the CDR3 DNA reads TGTGCCAGTAAGAGGCAGTTGTATGGGGCCAACGTCCTGACTTTC.

This chain links TRBV3-1 (or the pseudogene TRBV3-2) with TRBJ1-1; maybe TRBD1 (5 bases). There are 13 residues in the CDR3. Trimming cost V 4 bases and J 7 bases, with 13 bases left between them. Germline CDR1 is LGHDT and CDR2 is YNNKEL (reference sequence). The CDR3 loop is CASSPGGGIEAFF. In DNA form, the CDR3 reads TGTGCCAGCAGCCCGGGGGGGGGAATTGAAGCTTTCTTT.

In its sample, this clone was seen a few times. One junction end does not reproduce the germline sequence, and a read error may be involved. This chain links TRBV7-7 with TRBJ2-5; D possibly corresponds to TRBD2 (6 bases). CDR3 length equals 15 residues. The V gene's germline CDR1 is SSHAT and CDR2 FNYEAQ (reference sequence). The CDR3, as DNA: TGTGCTAGCAGTAGGTTGGCAGGGAGGCGGGAGACCCAGTACTTC. This gives the protein CASSRLAGRRETQYF.

The chain carries TRBV11-2 and TRBJ2-7, with 10 bases that match TRBD1. The CDR3 contains 14 residues. Looked up from germline, CDR1 is SGHAT and CDR2 is FQNNGV. V shed 4 bases and J 1 base; nucleotides not matched to a gene: 1. CDR3 sequence: CASSSDRGSYEQYF. In DNA form, the CDR3 reads TGTGCCAGCAGCTCGGACAGGGGGTCCTACGAGCAGTACTTC.

This chain uses TRBV5-1 with TRBJ1-1; 10 nucleotides agree with TRBD1. In germline, CDR1 is SGHRS, CDR2 YFSETQ. The CDR3 spans 15 residues. The V and J ends lost 5 bases and 5 bases, in that order; junction bases with no gene match: 9. The CDR3 is CASSPLRDRGTEAFF. The CDR3 bases are TGCGCCAGCAGTCCTCTACGGGACAGGGGTACTGAAGCTTTCTTT.

The chain recombines TRBV7-2 with TRBJ1-5; possibly TRBD1 for D (6 bases). The CDR3 consists of 13 residues. Trimming removed 5 bases at V and 7 bases at J, with 12 bases between. CDR1 and CDR2 from the germline V gene are SGHTA and FQGNSA. CDR3 sequence reads: CASSPQGYQPQHF. The CDR3 nucleotides read TGTGCCAGCAGCCCCCAGGGGTACCAGCCCCAGCATTTT.

The chain employs TRBV27 and TRBJ2-7; D gene uncertain. The germline V gene encodes CDR1 MNHEY and CDR2 SMNVEV (reference sequence). This CDR3 region has 14 residues. The V end lost 10 bases, the J end lost 3 bases, and 19 bases lay between the germline ends. The CDR3 is CATRVGVRFYEQYF. The CDR3 nucleotides read TGTGCCACCAGAGTTGGAGTCCGCTTCTACGAGCAGTACTTC.

The chain is built from TRBV10-2 and TRBJ1-1; unclear D gene. CDR3 length: 12 residues. Germline loops: CDR1 WSHSY, CDR2 SAAADI. Trimming removed 6 bases at V and 5 bases at J, with 10 bases between. CDR3 in amino acids: CASRDGRTEAFF. DNA of the CDR3: TGCGCCAGCAGAGACGGGAGGACTGAAGCTTTCTTT.

CDR3 residues: CASSRERDPLYEQYF. In DNA, the CDR3 is TGCGCCAGCAGCCGAGAGCGGGACCCGCTCTACGAGCAGTACTTC. The J gene is TRBJ2-7, the V gene TRBV4-1; TRBD2 aligns across 7 bases. V gave up 4 bases and J gave up 3 bases; unmatched junction bases: 9. Per the germline V gene, CDR1 is MGHRA and CDR2 is YSYEKL. The length of the CDR3 is 15 residues.

V usage is TRBV29-1 and J usage is TRBJ2-1; possible D gene TRBD2, 6 bases. The CDR3 is 13 residues long. The germline CDR1 and CDR2 sequences are SQVTM and ANQGSEA. V was cut by 5 bases and J by 6 bases, with 14 bases left in between. The DNA for the CDR3 is TGCAGCGTTCGGCGGGATGGTATCAATGAGCAGTTCTTC. It translates to CSVRRDGINEQFF.

V usage is TRBV18 and J usage is TRBJ2-3; TRBD1 agrees at 7 bases. The CDR3 length is 15 residues. The V gene end was trimmed by 3 bases and the J gene end by 0 bases; junction bases not matched to a gene: 3. Germline V gene sequence: CDR1 KGHSH, CDR2 LQKENI. The CDR3 nucleotides read TGTGCCAGCTCACCGGGACAGCCTAGCACAGATACGCAGTATTTT. Its protein is CASSPGQPSTDTQYF.

The CDR3 DNA follows: TGTGCCAGCAGCTTTGGCGGAGAAACCGGGGAGCTGTTTTTT. It codes for CASSFGGETGELFF. The chain employs TRBV11-2 and TRBJ2-2; D remains ambiguous. Germline V CDR1 and CDR2: SGHAT, FQNNGV. The CDR3 consists of 14 residues. V was trimmed by 3 bases and J by 5 bases, leaving 10 bases between them.

V is TRBV10-2 and J is TRBJ2-7; 10 nucleotides align to TRBD2. The CDR3 length is 16 residues. J lost 3 bases, V lost 4 bases, and 9 bases had no gene match. Germline V gene sequence: CDR1 WSHSY, CDR2 SAAADI. The CDR3 coding sequence is TGCGCCAGCAGTGCGGGATCTAGCGGGGGATTCTACGAGCAGTACTTC. As protein: CASSAGSSGGFYEQYF.

The rearrangement uses TRBV13 and TRBJ1-1; a possible D gene is TRBD1 (5 bases). V was cut by 1 base and J by 2 bases, with 17 bases left in between. This CDR3 has 17 amino acids. Germline V CDR1 and CDR2: PRHDT, FYEKMQ (reference sequence). CDR3 nucleotides: TGTGCCAGCAGCTTAGTGGACGTGACAGTCAGAAACACTGAAGCTTTCTTT. It specifies CASSLVDVTVRNTEAFF.

J is TRBJ1-5 and V is TRBV2; TRBD1 matches 9 bases. Losses at the gene ends were 6 bases for V and 4 bases for J; bases not matched to a gene: 7. This CDR3 comprises 15 residues. Looked up from germline, CDR1 is SNHLY and CDR2 is FYNNEI. In nucleotides, the CDR3 is TGTGCCAGCAGCGCGACAGGGGGGATAAATCAGCCCCAGCATTTT. It encodes CASSATGGINQPQHF.

In nucleotides, the CDR3 is TGTGCCAGCAGTCCAATTCAGTTTGCATCCTACAATGAGCAGTTCTTC. Translating gives CASSPIQFASYNEQFF. The V and J genes are TRBV27 and TRBJ2-1, with unresolved D. CDR1 and CDR2 (germline): MNHEY, SMNVEV (reference sequence). V lost 5 bases and J lost 1, with 15 bases in between. This CDR3 spans 16 amino acids.

The chain has TRBV18 and TRBJ2-2; 8 bases are shared with TRBD1. The germline V gene encodes CDR1 KGHSH and CDR2 LQKENI. The CDR3 runs 15 residues. V lost 5 bases, J lost 7 bases, and 9 bases stayed unmatched. The CDR3 protein is CASSFGTGPVGELFF. Here the CDR3 DNA reads TGTGCCAGCTCATTCGGGACAGGACCAGTCGGGGAGCTGTTTTTT.

The V gene is TRBV2, the J gene TRBJ2-3; 8 bases line up with TRBD2. The junction had 6 bases not matched to a gene; V was cut back by 6 bases and J by 1 base. The CDR3 has 15 amino acids. Germline-derived CDR1 and CDR2 are SNHLY and FYNNEI. The CDR3 region is CASRSLTSGTDTQYF. CDR3 bases: TGTGCCAGCAGGTCCTTGACTAGCGGCACAGATACGCAGTATTTT.